The 20 T cell receptor beta chains in this list originate from one sample, sequenced in a study of T cell responses to AZD1222 COVID-19 vaccine. The method was immunoSEQ multiplex PCR; TCRdb's version includes in-frame clones alone and lacks a portion of them. This sample yields 180,000 or so clones, of which more than 85% are seen a single time; over 1.5% belongs to the top ten. Material: peripheral blood, obtained 28 days after the second AZD1222 dose. These receptors originate from an adult who received the AZD1222 COVID-19 vaccine.

The gene calls are TRBV19 and TRBJ2-7; D possibly matches TRBD1 or TRBD2 (6 bases each). This CDR3 region has 14 residues. Germline CDR1 and CDR2: LNHDA and SQIVND (reference sequence). Between the trimmed V and J ends, which lost 1 base and 7 bases, there was a span of 14 bases. CDR3 bases: TGTGCCAGTAGTATAGGTCCAGGGGAGGTTGAGCAGTACTTC. Its protein is CASSIGPGEVEQYF.

The J gene is TRBJ1-1, the V gene TRBV4-2; D is undetermined. The CDR3 covers 15 residues. Germline CDR1 is LGHNA and CDR2 is YNFKEQ. Trimming cost V 5 bases and J 4 bases, with 17 bases left between them. The CDR3 here is CASSTQRGRGTEAFF. The DNA of the CDR3 is TGTGCCAGCAGCACCCAACGAGGGCGAGGCACTGAAGCTTTCTTT.

This sequence joins TRBV28 and TRBJ1-2; D remains ambiguous. V dropped 3 bases and J dropped 4 bases, with 6 bases sitting between them. The germline V gene has CDR1 MDHEN and CDR2 SYDVKM. CDR3 length: 12 residues. CDR3 sequence: CASSFLSYGYTF. Written as DNA, the CDR3 is TGTGCCAGCAGTTTTCTCAGCTATGGCTACACCTTC.

V gene TRBV7-2 combines with J gene TRBJ1-5, with no clear D. The germline V and J ends were trimmed by 1 base and 5 bases, with 9 bases remaining between them. This CDR3 region has 14 residues. Germline V gene lookup returns CDR1 SGHTA and CDR2 FQGNSA. The CDR3 DNA reads TGTGCCAGCAGCTTAGGCAGTTGGGATCAGCCCCAGCATTTT. It yields the protein CASSLGSWDQPQHF.

V gene TRBV7-9 combines with J gene TRBJ1-4; D possibly corresponds to TRBD1 (6 bases). The CDR3 extends over 14 amino acids. CDR1 is SEHNR, CDR2 FQNEAQ, per germline (reference sequence). V was shortened by 3 bases and J by 8 bases, with 13 bases between the two germline ends. The DNA of the CDR3 is TGTGCCAGCAGCTTGCGGGGGGCAGGAGAAAAACTGTTTTTT. It translates to CASSLRGAGEKLFF.

This clone was seen just once. The rearrangement links TRBV12-3 or TRBV12-4 to TRBJ2-1; no clear D. Trimming shortened V by 9 bases and J by 6 bases, and 6 bases separated the two germline ends. This CDR3 has 10 amino acids. The CDR3 nucleotides are TGTGCCAGTGCCCTCAATGAGCAGTTCTTC. It translates to CASALNEQFF.

J is TRBJ1-1 and V is TRBV11-2; D gene ambiguous. This CDR3 has 14 residues. Trimming removed 1 base at V and 1 base at J, with 7 bases between. Per germline, CDR1 SGHAT and CDR2 FQNNGV. CDR3 residues: CASSLGWRNTEAFF. In nucleotides, the CDR3 is TGTGCCAGCAGCTTAGGTTGGAGGAACACTGAAGCTTTCTTT.

Details on this clone: One junction end does not reproduce the germline sequence, and a read error may be involved. The chain carries TRBV3-1 (or the pseudogene TRBV3-2) and TRBJ1-1, with D unclear. Germline CDR1 LGHDT, CDR2 YNNKEL (reference sequence). The CDR3 sequence is 14 residues long. The CDR3 spells CASSQGLLNTEAFF. DNA of the CDR3: TGTGCCAGCAGTCAAGGACTGTTGAACACTGAAGCTTTCTTT.

The gene calls are TRBV6-5 and TRBJ1-1; TRBD1 might be the D (5 bases). CDR3 length: 14 residues. Germline V gene sequence: CDR1 MNHEY, CDR2 SVGAGI. Trimming cost V 2 bases and J 4 bases, with 11 bases left between them. CDR3 sequence reads: CASSYIGVGTEAFF. The CDR3 DNA reads as TGTGCCAGCAGTTACATAGGGGTCGGCACTGAAGCTTTCTTT.

The sample holds one count of this clone. The V and J genes are TRBV7-9 and TRBJ2-3; D might be TRBD1 or TRBD2, each matching 5 bases. From germline, CDR1 is SEHNR and CDR2 FQNEAQ (reference sequence). The CDR3 is 15 residues long. V was shortened by 5 bases and J by 3 bases, with 15 bases between the two germline ends. CDR3 region: CASSHQGRGTDTQYF. CDR3 nucleotides: TGTGCCAGCAGCCATCAGGGACGTGGAACAGATACGCAGTATTTT.

The chain is built from TRBV3-1 (or the pseudogene TRBV3-2) and TRBJ1-2; 9 positions match TRBD1. V shed 8 bases and J 8 bases; nucleotides not matched to a gene: 12. The CDR3 consists of 14 residues. CDR1 and CDR2 from the germline V gene are LGHDT and YNNKEL (reference sequence). The CDR3 protein is CASRYRGRAMGYTF. In nucleotides, the CDR3 is TGTGCCAGCCGGTACAGGGGGCGAGCGATGGGCTACACCTTC.

This clone was recorded a few times. J is TRBJ2-7 and V is TRBV4-1; 7 nucleotides agree with TRBD2. J lost 3 bases, V lost 3 bases, and 11 bases had no gene match. This CDR3 is built from 16 residues. Germline V gene sequence: CDR1 MGHRA, CDR2 YSYEKL. This CDR3 is CASSHIPSGKGYEQYF. In DNA, the CDR3 is TGCGCCAGCAGCCACATCCCTAGCGGTAAAGGCTACGAGCAGTACTTC.

This clone was seen only a few times. The chain uses TRBV4-2 and TRBJ2-7; possibly TRBD2 for D (7 bases). Per the germline V gene, CDR1 is LGHNA and CDR2 is YNFKEQ. The CDR3 extends over 15 amino acids. The V and J ends lost 0 bases and 2 bases respectively, with 11 bases between them. This chain's CDR3 is CASSQEGGPAYEQYF. CDR3 nucleotides: TGTGCCAGCAGCCAAGAGGGGGGGCCCGCCTACGAGCAGTACTTC.

The V gene is TRBV5-1, the J gene TRBJ1-6; D perhaps matches TRBD1 (6 bases). Germline CDR1 SGHRS, CDR2 YFSETQ. Trimming cost V 4 bases and J 6 bases, with 11 bases left between them. CDR3 length: 14 residues. In nucleotides, the CDR3 is TGCGCCAGCAGCGTCAGGGGTTCTAATTCACCCCTCCACTTT. Residues: CASSVRGSNSPLHF.

The V and J genes are TRBV4-3 and TRBJ2-1, with TRBD2 matching over 13 bases. The germline gives CDR1 LGHNA, CDR2 YSLEER. The CDR3 consists of 19 residues. Trimming took 4 bases from V and 4 from J; bases not matched to a gene: 13. The CDR3 sequence: CASSRIPGLAGEHYNEQFF. In DNA form, the CDR3 reads TGCGCCAGCAGCCGAATTCCCGGACTAGCGGGGGAACATTACAATGAGCAGTTCTTC.

This clone has a single count. The DNA of the CDR3 is TGTGCCAGCAGCTTAGCAGTGTCTGGAAACACCATATATTTT. It is translated as CASSLAVSGNTIYF. The chain carries TRBV7-2 and TRBJ1-3; D is unclear. Germline assignment: CDR1 SGHTA and CDR2 FQGNSA. This CDR3 has 14 residues. Trimming took off 0 bases at V and 1 base at J, with 4 bases between the two ends. Complete variable domain (other parts from reference TRBV7-2 and TRBJ1-3): GAGVSQSPSNKVTEKGKDVELRCDPISGHTALYWYRQSLGQGLEFLIYFQGNSAPDKSGLPSDRFSAERTGGSVSTLTIQRTQQEDSAVYLCASSLAVSGNTIYFGEGSWLTVV.

This clone was picked up a small number of times. The rearrangement links TRBV7-9 to TRBJ1-4; maybe TRBD1 (5 bases). Germline lookup yields CDR1 SEHNR and CDR2 FQNEAQ (reference sequence). With 5 bases removed from V and 8 bases from J, the gap between germline ends came to 12 bases. CDR3 length: 13 amino acids. Here the CDR3 DNA reads TGTGCCAGCAGCCCACAGGTCGACGAAAAACTGTTTTTT. It codes for CASSPQVDEKLFF.

The rearrangement joins TRBV23-1 to TRBJ2-5, with 7 bases fitting TRBD2. TRBV23-1 is noted as an ORF with a role that remains uncertain. The CDR3 covers 18 residues. Unmatched junction bases numbered 23, after V lost 8 bases and J lost 5 bases. CDR3 loop: CASSQSNAYWGGLETQYF. The CDR3 DNA is TGCGCCAGCTCCCAATCCAATGCGTACTGGGGGGGTTTGGAGACCCAGTACTTC.

The chain combines TRBV3-1 (or the pseudogene TRBV3-2) with TRBJ2-1, with D perhaps TRBD2 (5 bases). This CDR3 comprises 14 residues. From germline, CDR1 is LGHDT and CDR2 YNNKEL (reference sequence). V was clipped by 4 bases and J by 7 bases, with 14 bases between them. Here the CDR3 DNA reads TGTGCCAGCAGCCGGACCTTAGAGCGGAATGAGCAGTTCTTC. Translated, it gives CASSRTLERNEQFF.

Worth noting for this clone: The sample contains more than one DNA sequence encoding this CDR3. V and J are TRBV7-2 and TRBJ2-2, with 8 nucleotides matching TRBD1. CDR1 is SGHTA and CDR2 is FQGNSA in the germline V gene. The CDR3 sequence is 14 residues long. V shed 5 bases and J 2 bases; nucleotides not matched to a gene: 1. CDR3 in amino acids: CASSPGGNTGELFF. CDR3 nucleotide sequence: TGTGCCAGCAGCCCAGGGGGCAACACCGGGGAGCTGTTTTTT.